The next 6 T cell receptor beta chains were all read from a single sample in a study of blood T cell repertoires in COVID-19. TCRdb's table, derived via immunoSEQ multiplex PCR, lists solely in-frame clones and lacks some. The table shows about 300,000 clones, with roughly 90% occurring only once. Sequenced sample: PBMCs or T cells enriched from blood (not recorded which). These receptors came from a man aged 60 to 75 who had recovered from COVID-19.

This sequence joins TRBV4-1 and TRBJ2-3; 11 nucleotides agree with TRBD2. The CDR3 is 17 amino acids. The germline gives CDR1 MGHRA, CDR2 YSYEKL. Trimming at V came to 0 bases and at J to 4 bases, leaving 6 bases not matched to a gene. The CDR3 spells CASSQDPGLAVPDTQYF. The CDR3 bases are TGCGCCAGCAGCCAAGATCCGGGACTAGCGGTGCCAGATACGCAGTATTTT.

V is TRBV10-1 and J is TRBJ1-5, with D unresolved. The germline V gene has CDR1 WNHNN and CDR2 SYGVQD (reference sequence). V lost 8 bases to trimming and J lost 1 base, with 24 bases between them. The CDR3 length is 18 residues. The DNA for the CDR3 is TGCGCCAGCGCCAGGTTTTACGGGGAAGGAGAGAGCAATCAGCCCCAGCATTTT. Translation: CASARFYGEGESNQPQHF.

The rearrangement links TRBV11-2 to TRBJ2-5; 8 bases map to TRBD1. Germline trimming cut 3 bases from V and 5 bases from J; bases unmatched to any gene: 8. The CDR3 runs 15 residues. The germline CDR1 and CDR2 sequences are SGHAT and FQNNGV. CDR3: CASSFQQGAGETQYF. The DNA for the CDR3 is TGTGCCAGCAGCTTCCAGCAGGGGGCGGGGGAGACCCAGTACTTC.

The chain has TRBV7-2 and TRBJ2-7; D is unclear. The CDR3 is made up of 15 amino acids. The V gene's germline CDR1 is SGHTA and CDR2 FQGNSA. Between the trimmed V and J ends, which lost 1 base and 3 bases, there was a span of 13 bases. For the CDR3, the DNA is TGTGCCAGCAGCTTAGTCGCAGGTGTGAACTACGAGCAGTACTTC. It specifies CASSLVAGVNYEQYF.

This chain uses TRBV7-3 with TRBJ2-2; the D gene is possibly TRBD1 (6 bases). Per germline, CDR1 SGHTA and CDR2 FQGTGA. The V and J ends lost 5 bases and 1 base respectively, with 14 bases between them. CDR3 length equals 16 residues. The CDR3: CASSVQPTGNTGELFF. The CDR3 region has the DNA TGTGCCAGCAGCGTACAACCGACAGGGAACACCGGGGAGCTGTTTTTT.

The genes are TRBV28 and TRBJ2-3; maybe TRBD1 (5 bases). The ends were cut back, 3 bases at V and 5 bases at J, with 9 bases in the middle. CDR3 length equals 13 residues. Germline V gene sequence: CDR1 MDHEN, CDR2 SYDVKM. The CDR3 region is CASSLGPLDTQYF. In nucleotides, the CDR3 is TGTGCCAGCAGTTTGGGGCCCCTAGATACGCAGTATTTT.